This TCR beta chain is drawn from a study of blood T cells in healthy people across ages. Study results and limitations: The study found TCR beta diversity correlated strongly with naive T cell percentage. CMV infection status of these donors was not known.

This clonotype was recorded once. The target antigen is unknown. The authors ran a second PCR of about 6 to 11 cycles using a sample-barcoded 5' primer and a J-beta primer mix. Samples each returned at least 3 million CDR3-containing paired-end reads. A single record per CDR3 protein comes from TCRdb applying MiXCR to the 5' RACE reads. The repertoire holds 550,000 to 600,000 distinct CDR3 sequences, with under 55% as singletons. The CDR3 has 14 amino acids. Germline CDR1 ENHRY, CDR2 SYGVKD. The V gene end was trimmed by 6 bases and the J gene end by 3 bases; junction bases not matched to a gene: 3. Source material: blood. The clonotype originates from a man of 80 years or more in good health. The chain employs TRBV10-3 and TRBJ2-1; TRBD1 aligns across 9 bases. CDR3 sequence: CAIRGQGGYNEQFF. The DNA for the CDR3 is TGTGCCATCAGGGGACAGGGTGGCTACAATGAGCAGTTCTTC.